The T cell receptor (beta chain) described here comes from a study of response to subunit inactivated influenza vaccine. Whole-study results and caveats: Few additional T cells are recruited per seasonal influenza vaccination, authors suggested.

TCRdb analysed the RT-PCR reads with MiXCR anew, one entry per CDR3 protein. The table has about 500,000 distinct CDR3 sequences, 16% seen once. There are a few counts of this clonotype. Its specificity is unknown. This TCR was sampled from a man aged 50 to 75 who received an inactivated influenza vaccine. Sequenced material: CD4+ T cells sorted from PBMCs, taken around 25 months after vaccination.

This CDR3 reads CASSLGQIFEQYF. In nucleotides, the CDR3 is TGCGCCAGCAGCTTGGGACAGATTTTCGAGCAGTACTTC. The chain joins TRBV5-1 to TRBJ2-7; perhaps TRBD1 as D (5 bases). V was shortened by 0 bases and J by 6 bases, with 10 bases between the two germline ends. This CDR3 has 13 amino acids. Germline V lookup: CDR1 SGHRS, CDR2 YFSETQ. Together with reference TRBV5-1 and TRBJ2-7, the CDR3 gives the full variable domain: KAGVTQTPRYLIKTRGQQVTLSCSPISGHRSVSWYQQTPGQGLQFLFEYFSETQRNKGNFPGRFSGRQFSNSRSEMNVSTLELGDSALYLCASSLGQIFEQYFGPGTRLTVT.